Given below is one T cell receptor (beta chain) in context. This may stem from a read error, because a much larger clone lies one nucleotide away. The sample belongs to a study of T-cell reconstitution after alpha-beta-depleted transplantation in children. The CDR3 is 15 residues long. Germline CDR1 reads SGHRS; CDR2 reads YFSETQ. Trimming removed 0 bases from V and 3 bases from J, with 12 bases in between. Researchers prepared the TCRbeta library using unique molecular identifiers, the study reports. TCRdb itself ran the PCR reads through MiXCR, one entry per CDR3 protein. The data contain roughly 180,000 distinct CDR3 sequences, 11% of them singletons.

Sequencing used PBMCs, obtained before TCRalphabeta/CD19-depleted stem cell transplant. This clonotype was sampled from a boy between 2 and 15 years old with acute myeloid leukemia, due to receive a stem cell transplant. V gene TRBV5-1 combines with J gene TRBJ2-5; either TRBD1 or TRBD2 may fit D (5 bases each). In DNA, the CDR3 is TGCGCCAGCAGCTTGGGGGGGAACCAGGAAGAGACCCAGTACTTC. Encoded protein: CASSLGGNQEETQYF.